A single sample is the source of the 22 T cell receptor beta chains below, sequenced in a study of blood T cell repertoires in COVID-19. The protocol was immunoSEQ multiplex PCR, while the TCRdb copy is restricted to in-frame clones and leaves out a portion. The table lists 110,000 to 150,000 clones, around 91% of them singletons. The sequenced sample consisted of peripheral blood. These receptors came from a woman aged 55-70 years with active COVID-19.

The rearrangement uses TRBV6-2 or TRBV6-3 and TRBJ1-1; 9 nucleotides match TRBD1. V was clipped by 2 bases and J by 4 bases; unmatched bases: 2. This CDR3 spans 14 amino acids. Germline lookup yields CDR1 MNHEY and CDR2 SVGEGT. CDR3 protein: CASSYPDRGTEAFF. The CDR3 DNA is TGTGCCAGCAGTTACCCGGACAGGGGCACTGAAGCTTTCTTT.

The chain carries TRBV4-3 and TRBJ1-4; the match to TRBD1 covers 7 bases. Germline V lookup: CDR1 LGHNA, CDR2 YSLEER. Trimming at V came to 4 bases and at J to 8 bases, leaving 13 bases not matched to a gene. This CDR3 region has 16 residues. Here the CDR3 DNA reads TGCGCCAGCAGCCGAGGGGGCCCCTCGGCAGGGGAAAAACTGTTTTTT. It specifies CASSRGGPSAGEKLFF.

This clone is a singleton in its sample. This same CDR3 is encoded by further DNA sequences in the sample. The chain combines TRBV7-2 with TRBJ1-4, with 9 bases lining up with TRBD1. The trim removed 5 bases at V and 5 bases at J, leaving 3 bases unmatched. Germline-derived CDR1 and CDR2 are SGHTA and FQGNSA. This CDR3 has 14 amino acids. CDR3 sequence (DNA): TGTGCCAGCAGCCCAGGACAGGGGAATGAAAAACTGTTTTTT. Residues: CASSPGQGNEKLFF.

The rearrangement joins TRBV7-3 to TRBJ1-2, with 8 bases identical to TRBD1. Trimming at V came to 1 base and at J to 7 bases, leaving 5 bases not matched to a gene. Looked up from germline, CDR1 is SGHTA and CDR2 is FQGTGA. The CDR3 totals 14 residues. CDR3 sequence: CASSLNLQGGGYTF. In DNA form, the CDR3 reads TGTGCCAGCAGCTTAAACCTACAGGGGGGTGGCTACACCTTC.

The V and J genes are TRBV9 and TRBJ2-1; 8 nucleotides align to TRBD2. V gave up 0 bases and J gave up 5 bases; unmatched junction bases: 4. Germline V gene data show CDR1 as SGDLS and CDR2 as YYNGEE. This CDR3 is built from 15 residues. The CDR3 region is CASSVVAGGNNEQFF. The CDR3 region has the DNA TGTGCCAGCAGCGTAGTTGCGGGGGGAAACAATGAGCAGTTCTTC.

The chain recombines TRBV19 with TRBJ2-2; 10 nucleotides agree with TRBD2. This CDR3 has 15 residues. Germline V gene data show CDR1 as LNHDA and CDR2 as SQIVND (reference sequence). The J segment lost 5 bases and the V segment lost 8 bases, leaving 8 bases of the junction unmatched. The CDR3, as DNA: TGTGCCAGTCTAGCTAGCGGGAGTAAAACCGGGGAGCTGTTTTTT. Translated, it gives CASLASGSKTGELFF.

CDR3 DNA: TGTGCCAGCAGCCAAGACCAGAAAAGCAATCAGCCCCAGCATTTT. As protein: CASSQDQKSNQPQHF. The rearrangement links TRBV3-1 (or the pseudogene TRBV3-2) to TRBJ1-5, with D unclear. This CDR3 is 15 amino acids long. V dropped 0 bases and J dropped 1 base, with 7 bases sitting between them. Germline loops: CDR1 LGHDT, CDR2 YNNKEL (reference sequence).

V gene TRBV3-1 (or the pseudogene TRBV3-2) combines with J gene TRBJ1-5; D is ambiguous. Germline values: CDR1 LGHDT, CDR2 YNNKEL (reference sequence). CDR3 length: 13 residues. Trimming pared 0 bases from V and 3 bases from J, leaving 3 bases between. The DNA for the CDR3 is TGTGCCAGCAGCCAAGATCACAATCAGCCCCAGCATTTT. Its translation: CASSQDHNQPQHF.

The chain joins TRBV5-1 to TRBJ2-1; D possibly corresponds to TRBD1 (5 bases). The CDR3 runs 16 residues. Germline V lookup: CDR1 SGHRS, CDR2 YFSETQ. Trimming took 0 bases from V and 4 from J, leaving 14 bases between them. The CDR3 nucleotides are TGCGCCAGCAGCTTGGCCCAGACTGGGGCTTACAATGAGCAGTTCTTC. Amino acid sequence: CASSLAQTGAYNEQFF.

The rearrangement uses TRBV7-8 and TRBJ2-1; 10 bases map to TRBD1. Trimming removed 2 bases from V and 8 bases from J; junction bases left unmatched: 9. The CDR3 extends over 16 amino acids. CDR1 and CDR2 from the germline V gene are SGHVS and FQNEAQ. CDR3 amino acids: CASSLISGQGRHEQFF. CDR3 bases: TGTGCCAGCAGCTTAATCTCGGGACAGGGGAGGCATGAGCAGTTCTTC.

This clone was recorded a few times. The V and J genes are TRBV19 and TRBJ2-7; TRBD1 is a possible D gene (7 bases). The germline V and J ends were trimmed by 3 bases and 3 bases, with 18 bases remaining between them. The V gene's germline CDR1 is LNHDA and CDR2 SQIVND (reference sequence). The CDR3 consists of 16 residues. CDR3 sequence (DNA): TGTGCCAGTAGTATCGTCCCCCGGCAGGGGGGCTACGAGCAGTACTTC. Translating gives CASSIVPRQGGYEQYF.

The chain uses TRBV12-3 or TRBV12-4 and TRBJ2-1, with 11 bases that match TRBD1. The CDR3 is made up of 13 amino acids. J gave up 14 bases and V 3 bases, and 6 bases lay outside the gene matches. CDR3 in DNA: TGTGCCAGCAGTTTTTCGTGGACAGGGGGCAAGTTCTTC. Its translation is CASSFSWTGGKFF.

This rearrangement joins TRBV2 to TRBJ1-5, with D unclear. The CDR3 length is 14 residues. Looked up from germline, CDR1 is SNHLY and CDR2 is FYNNEI. V lost 4 bases and J lost 1, with 8 bases in between. The CDR3 here is CASSVRRSNQPQHF. The CDR3 DNA is TGTGCCAGCAGTGTTAGGCGGAGCAATCAGCCCCAGCATTTT.

J is TRBJ2-7 and V is TRBV28; 8 bases map to TRBD2. The germline V gene encodes CDR1 MDHEN and CDR2 SYDVKM. The CDR3 spans 19 residues. Germline trimming cut 3 bases from V and 0 bases from J; bases unmatched to any gene: 16. DNA for the CDR3: TGTGCCAGCAGTTTCGAACCCGATACTAGCGGATACTTCTCCTACGAGCAGTACTTC. Protein product: CASSFEPDTSGYFSYEQYF.

V usage is TRBV18 and J usage is TRBJ2-2, with 10 bases fitting TRBD1. The CDR3 totals 16 residues. Germline V gene sequence: CDR1 KGHSH, CDR2 LQKENI. The V and J ends lost 6 bases and 5 bases, in that order; junction bases with no gene match: 9. The CDR3 protein is CASSPRQGARTGELFF. The CDR3 DNA reads TGTGCCAGCTCTCCTCGACAGGGGGCGAGGACCGGGGAGCTGTTTTTT.

The chain combines TRBV5-1 with TRBJ2-7; TRBD2 matches 8 bases. Trimming removed 2 bases from V and 1 base from J; junction bases left unmatched: 11. The germline V gene encodes CDR1 SGHRS and CDR2 YFSETQ. CDR3 length: 17 amino acids. The CDR3 sequence: CASSFGASGLVSYEQYF. The CDR3 DNA sequence: TGCGCCAGCAGCTTTGGAGCTAGCGGGTTGGTATCCTACGAGCAGTACTTC.

The V gene is TRBV11-2, the J gene TRBJ2-2; possibly TRBD1 for D (5 bases). Per germline, CDR1 SGHAT and CDR2 FQNNGV. This CDR3 comprises 16 residues. V lost 1 base, J lost 1 base, and 10 bases lay in between. Here the CDR3 reads CASSLGSRENTGELFF. CDR3 coding DNA: TGTGCCAGCAGCTTAGGCTCCAGGGAGAACACCGGGGAGCTGTTTTTT. The full variable domain, with the rest looked up from reference TRBV11-2 and TRBJ2-2, is EAGVAQSPRYKIIEKRQSVAFWCNPISGHATLYWYQQILGQGPKLLIQFQNNGVVDDSQLPKDRFSAERLKGVDSTLKIQPAKLEDSAVYLCASSLGSRENTGELFFGEGSRLTVL.

The chain carries TRBV13 and TRBJ2-3; 13 bases map to TRBD2. Losses at the gene ends were 1 base for V and 4 bases for J; bases not matched to a gene: 5. Germline lookup yields CDR1 PRHDT and CDR2 FYEKMQ (reference sequence). This CDR3 is 17 amino acids long. The CDR3 bases are TGTGCCAGCAGCTTAGCCGGACTAGCGGGAGTCCCAGATACGCAGTATTTT. It yields the protein CASSLAGLAGVPDTQYF.

The rearrangement links TRBV24-1 to TRBJ2-3; 12 bases are a match to TRBD1. Germline values: CDR1 KGHDR, CDR2 SFDVKD. The CDR3 is made up of 20 amino acids. Trimming took 3 bases from V and 1 from J; bases not matched to a gene: 13. The DNA for the CDR3 is TGTGCCACCAGTGATCCTAAATGGGGACAGGGGGCCAGAGGCACAGATACGCAGTATTTT. It codes for CATSDPKWGQGARGTDTQYF.

The chain combines TRBV4-2 with TRBJ2-6; tentative D call: TRBD2 (6 bases). Germline assignment: CDR1 LGHNA and CDR2 YNFKEQ. Between the trimmed V and J ends, which lost 8 bases and 0 bases, there was a span of 17 bases. This CDR3 is built from 17 residues. For the CDR3, the DNA is TGTGCCAGCGGACCGACGGGGGTATCCTCTGGGGCCAACGTCCTGACTTTC. It yields the protein CASGPTGVSSGANVLTF.

The chain couples TRBV5-4 to TRBJ1-1; 9 nucleotides match TRBD1. Germline CDR1 is SGHNT and CDR2 is YYREEE (reference sequence). The CDR3 length is 16 residues. Trimming cost V 4 bases and J 4 bases; bases outside gene matches: 11. The DNA of the CDR3 is TGTGCCAGCAGCCCGGGACAGGGAATAGGAGTCACTGAAGCTTTCTTT. This translates into CASSPGQGIGVTEAFF.

The chain links TRBV11-2 to TRBJ1-4; D is unclear. CDR1 and CDR2 (germline): SGHAT, FQNNGV. This CDR3 spans 17 amino acids. V lost 3 bases, J lost 5 bases, and 19 bases lay in between. The CDR3 nucleotides read TGTGCCAGCAGCTTCCCCCCTACCGGGTCATTAAATGAAAAACTGTTTTTT. Its translation is CASSFPPTGSLNEKLFF. The full variable domain, with the rest looked up from reference TRBV11-2 and TRBJ1-4, is EAGVAQSPRYKIIEKRQSVAFWCNPISGHATLYWYQQILGQGPKLLIQFQNNGVVDDSQLPKDRFSAERLKGVDSTLKIQPAKLEDSAVYLCASSFPPTGSLNEKLFFGSGTQLSVL.